This T cell receptor (beta chain) was observed in a study of blood T cell repertoires in COVID-19. Study information: The United States, Italy and Spain provided the acute and convalescent COVID-19 samples.

Per the original data handling: Reference gene primer amplification yielded estimated nucleated cell counts. Clones were sequenced by immunoSEQ multiplex PCR, and TCRdb holds only the in-frame ones, with some missing. V, J and clone size were drawn from that table, and D and trimming were deduced from the DNA. The table lists about 180,000 clones, about nine tenths of them singletons, with roughly 9% in the top ten. Germline CDR1 SGHAT, CDR2 FQNNGV. The junction had 8 bases not matched to a gene; V was cut back by 3 bases and J by 4 bases. The CDR3 extends over 17 amino acids. The source of this sequence is a young woman who had recovered from COVID-19. Sequencing input: PBMCs or T cells enriched from blood (not recorded which). The chain links TRBV11-2 to TRBJ2-2, with 10 bases lining up with TRBD1. The CDR3 DNA reads as TGTGCCAGCAGCTTTCAACAAGGACAGGGGGGCACCGGGGAGCTGTTTTTT. Protein: CASSFQQGQGGTGELFF.